Listed below are T cell receptor beta chains from one sample, sequenced in a study of blood T cell repertoires in COVID-19. Profiling relied on immunoSEQ multiplex PCR, and the TCRdb table lists in-frame clones only, not all of them. The table has 150,000 to 250,000 clones, about nine tenths seen once; the top ten hold approximately 2.1%. The sequenced material came from PBMCs or T cells enriched from blood (not recorded which). These receptors were collected from a woman aged 25 to 39 who had recovered from COVID-19. Each CDR3 is given with its conserved first and last residue. A D gene is named only where the DNA matches it firmly. The listing skips clone size in some rows; elsewhere it reads once, few, many or a size class.

>.|TRBV4-3|.|TRBJ2-7
CASSQDRRDRTYEQYF
TGCGCCAGCAGCCAAGATCGGAGGGACCGGACCTACGAGCAGTACTTC
>TRBD1|TRBV7-9|.|TRBJ2-3
CASSLGQGSTDTQYF
TGTGCCAGCAGCTTGGGACAGGGGAGCACAGATACGCAGTATTTT
>.|TRBV11-3|once|TRBJ2-2
CASSLGPENTGELFF
TGTGCCAGCAGCTTAGGGCCGGAGAACACCGGGGAACTGTTTTTT
>.|TRBV30|once|TRBJ2-1
CAWSVRGEFGQFF
TGTGCCTGGAGTGTACGCGGGGAGTTTGGGCAGTTCTTC
>.|TRBV7-3|few|TRBJ2-5
CASSLTQGETQYF
TGTGCCAGCAGCTTAACTCAGGGAGAGACCCAGTACTTC
>.|TRBV4-2|.|TRBJ2-1
CASSQLYNEQFF
TGTGCCAGCAGCCAACTCTACAATGAGCAGTTCTTC
>.|TRBV7-9|few|TRBJ2-5
CASTSLTVRGPQETQYF
TGTGCCAGCACTTCTTTAACCGTGCGGGGGCCCCAAGAGACCCAGTACTTC
>.|TRBV7-3|.|TRBJ2-2
CASSLKEGGTGELFF
TGTGCCAGCAGCTTAAAGGAAGGAGGCACCGGGGAGCTGTTTTTT
>.|TRBV15|.|TRBJ1-2
CATSSRKSYGYTF
TGTGCCACCAGCAGCAGGAAAAGCTATGGCTACACCTTC
>TRBD1|TRBV11-2|.|TRBJ1-1
CASSFVGTGIQTEAFF
TGTGCCAGCAGCTTCGTCGGGACAGGGATCCAGACTGAAGCTTTCTTT
>TRBD2|TRBV7-2|.|TRBJ2-7
CASSNTGTTLEQYF
TGTGCCAGCAGCAACACCGGGACTACCCTCGAGCAGTACTTC
>.|TRBV28|.|TRBJ2-2
CASNSGLNTGELFF
TGTGCCAGCAACTCAGGATTGAACACCGGGGAGCTGTTTTTT
>TRBD2|TRBV30|.|TRBJ2-3
CAWSVPAGAKDTQYF
TGTGCCTGGAGTGTCCCAGCGGGAGCGAAAGATACGCAGTATTTT
>.|TRBV3-1/TRBV3-2|once|TRBJ2-6
CASRGRDSGANVLTF
TGTGCCAGCAGAGGCAGGGACTCTGGGGCCAACGTCCTGACTTTC
>TRBD1|TRBV19|.|TRBJ1-6
CASSTQGAENSPLHF
TGTGCCAGTAGTACCCAGGGGGCTGAAAATTCACCCCTCCACTTT
>TRBD1|TRBV15|.|TRBJ1-2
CATSRRRGTGAIGGYTF
TGTGCCACCAGCAGAAGAAGAGGGACAGGGGCCATAGGGGGCTACACCTTC
>TRBD1|TRBV7-2|.|TRBJ2-7
CASSFRTGLVYEQYF
TGTGCCAGCAGCTTTCGGACAGGGCTGGTCTACGAGCAGTACTTC
>.|TRBV7-2|.|TRBJ1-5
CASSPGGYSNQPQHF
TGTGCCAGCAGCCCCGGGGGGTATAGCAATCAGCCCCAGCATTTT
>.|TRBV2|.|TRBJ1-5
CASNGQSHSNQPQHF
TGTGCCAGCAATGGACAGAGTCATAGCAATCAGCCCCAGCATTTT
>TRBD1|TRBV28|.|TRBJ2-7
CASGGQGSRTYEQYF
TGTGCCAGCGGGGGACAGGGTAGTAGGACCTACGAGCAGTACTTC
>.|TRBV4-1|.|TRBJ1-1
CASSLQRTEAMNTEAFF
TGCGCCAGCAGCCTCCAACGGACAGAGGCCATGAACACTGAAGCTTTCTTT
>.|TRBV7-2|.|TRBJ1-1
CASSFPIGRAGDTEAFF
TGTGCCAGCAGCTTTCCCATCGGGAGGGCCGGGGACACTGAAGCTTTCTTT
>.|TRBV12-5|.|TRBJ2-7
CASGLGHRDEQYF
TGTGCTAGTGGTTTAGGACACAGGGACGAGCAGTACTTC
>.|TRBV30|many|TRBJ2-2
CAWSRLLNTGELFF
TGTGCCTGGAGTAGACTCCTGAACACCGGGGAGCTGTTTTTT
>TRBD1|TRBV7-2|.|TRBJ2-3
CASSLRDRAYEDTQYF
TGTGCCAGCAGCTTAAGAGACAGGGCTTATGAAGATACGCAGTATTTT
>.|TRBV20-1|.|TRBJ1-2
CSARDRGGYTF
TGCAGTGCTAGAGATAGGGGAGGCTACACCTTC
>.|TRBV30|.|TRBJ1-1
CASSSNFYTEAFF
TGTGCCTCTTCCTCGAACTTTTACACTGAAGCTTTCTTT
>TRBD1|TRBV5-5|.|TRBJ1-3
CASSRTGQWNTIYF
TGTGCCAGCAGCCGGACGGGACAGTGGAACACCATATATTTT
>TRBD2|TRBV5-8|.|TRBJ2-3
CASSLDGGSTDTQYF
TGTGCCAGCAGCTTGGACGGGGGGAGCACAGATACGCAGTATTTT
>.|TRBV11-2|once|TRBJ1-4
CASSSTRAEKLFF
TGTGCCAGCAGCTCCACCCGCGCAGAAAAACTGTTTTTT
>.|TRBV19|few|TRBJ2-7
CASSPQIWSYEQYF
TGTGCCAGTAGTCCCCAAATTTGGAGCTACGAGCAGTACTTC
>.|TRBV3-1/TRBV3-2|.|TRBJ2-5
CASSQDAASQETQYF
TGTGCCAGCAGCCAAGACGCGGCTAGTCAAGAGACCCAGTACTTC
>.|TRBV6-5|.|TRBJ1-2
CASSYSGSSYGYTF
TGTGCCAGCAGTTACTCGGGGAGCAGCTATGGCTACACCTTC
>.|TRBV5-1|.|TRBJ2-2
CASSLGQHTGELFF
TGCGCCAGCAGCTTGGGACAGCACACCGGGGAGCTGTTTTTT
>TRBD2|TRBV11-3|once|TRBJ2-3
CASSLARGEGARDTQYF
TGTGCCAGCAGCTTAGCTCGGGGGGAAGGAGCAAGAGATACGCAGTATTTT
>TRBD2|TRBV5-1|.|TRBJ2-7
CASSSREARSYEQYF
TGCGCCAGCAGCTCCCGGGAGGCTCGCTCCTACGAGCAGTACTTC
>.|TRBV9|medium-sized|TRBJ1-3
CASSPSPLLTRNTIYF
TGTGCCAGCAGCCCAAGTCCGCTACTGACTCGAAACACCATATATTTT
>TRBD1|TRBV6-6|.|TRBJ1-4
CASRDRGQANEKLFF
TGTGCCAGCAGGGACAGGGGGCAAGCTAATGAAAAACTGTTTTTT
>.|TRBV6-5|.|TRBJ1-2
CASRPTSLGGYTF
TGTGCCAGCCGCCCGACTTCCTTGGGTGGCTACACCTTC
>TRBD1|TRBV2|.|TRBJ1-2
CASVQGAFGYGYTF
TGTGCCAGCGTACAGGGGGCGTTCGGCTATGGCTACACCTTC
>TRBD1|TRBV7-9|.|TRBJ1-3
CASSLTVLGQPLSGNTIYF
TGTGCCAGCAGCTTAACTGTTCTGGGACAGCCCCTCTCTGGAAACACCATATATTTT
>TRBD2|TRBV4-1|.|TRBJ2-5
CASSLRTSLQETQYF
TGCGCCAGCAGCCTACGGACTAGCCTACAAGAGACCCAGTACTTC
>.|TRBV12-3/TRBV12-4|.|TRBJ1-5
CASSPGAGKPQHF
TGTGCCAGCAGTCCCGGGGCGGGGAAGCCCCAGCATTTT
>TRBD1|TRBV7-2|once|TRBJ1-1
CASSAARNRGRNTEAFF
TGTGCCAGCAGCGCGGCCCGAAACAGGGGAAGGAACACTGAAGCTTTCTTT
>TRBD1|TRBV5-1|.|TRBJ1-2
CASSPGTGTSNYGYTF
TGCGCCAGCAGCCCCGGGACAGGGACCTCTAACTATGGCTACACCTTC
>.|TRBV13|.|TRBJ2-3
CASSLRQEADTQYF
TGTGCCAGCAGCTTAAGACAGGAGGCAGATACGCAGTATTTT
>TRBD1|TRBV28|.|TRBJ1-6
CASSLGTGENSPLHF
TGTGCCAGCAGCCTAGGGACAGGGGAAAATTCACCCCTCCACTTT
>TRBD2|TRBV7-9|.|TRBJ2-1
CASSWGASGFDEQFF
TGTGCCAGCAGCTGGGGGGCTAGCGGGTTCGATGAGCAGTTCTTC
>TRBD1|TRBV30|.|TRBJ1-1
CAWSGQGNTEAFF
TGTGCCTGGAGCGGACAGGGAAACACTGAAGCTTTCTTT
>.|TRBV7-8|.|TRBJ1-1
CASSLEERGRTEAFF
TGTGCCAGCAGCTTAGAGGAGCGAGGTCGCACTGAAGCTTTCTTT
>.|TRBV7-3|.|TRBJ2-1
CASSLNAEANNEQFF
TGTGCCAGCAGCTTGAACGCGGAGGCCAACAATGAGCAGTTCTTC
>.|TRBV5-1|few|TRBJ2-5
CASSPRNGQETQYF
TGCGCCAGCAGCCCTCGTAACGGGCAAGAGACCCAGTACTTC
>.|TRBV30|.|TRBJ1-2
CAWSHLEGGGYTF
TGTGCCTGGAGCCACCTGGAGGGAGGTGGCTACACCTTC
>.|TRBV7-9|.|TRBJ1-2
CASSSLRRGGYGYTF
TGTGCCAGCAGCTCCCTTCGTCGGGGGGGCTATGGCTACACCTTC
>.|TRBV2|.|TRBJ1-3
CASSDQGSGNTIYF
TGTGCCAGCAGTGACCAGGGGTCCGGAAACACCATATATTTT